This entry is about one T cell receptor beta chain. TCRdb reprocessed the 5' RACE reads; each CDR3 protein has one entry and no DNA is given. Its table records approximately 150,000 distinct CDR3 sequences. This sample was included in a study of monozygotic twins with inflammatory bowel disease. Germline V lookup: CDR1 DFQATT, CDR2 SNEGSKA (reference sequence). The CDR3 is made up of 14 amino acids. The receptor's source is a human donor with ulcerative colitis or Crohn's disease, or a healthy co-twin of an affected twin (not recorded which). The chain carries TRBV20-1 and TRBJ1-1. Sequenced material: blood. Here the CDR3 reads CSARDYRGYTEAFF.